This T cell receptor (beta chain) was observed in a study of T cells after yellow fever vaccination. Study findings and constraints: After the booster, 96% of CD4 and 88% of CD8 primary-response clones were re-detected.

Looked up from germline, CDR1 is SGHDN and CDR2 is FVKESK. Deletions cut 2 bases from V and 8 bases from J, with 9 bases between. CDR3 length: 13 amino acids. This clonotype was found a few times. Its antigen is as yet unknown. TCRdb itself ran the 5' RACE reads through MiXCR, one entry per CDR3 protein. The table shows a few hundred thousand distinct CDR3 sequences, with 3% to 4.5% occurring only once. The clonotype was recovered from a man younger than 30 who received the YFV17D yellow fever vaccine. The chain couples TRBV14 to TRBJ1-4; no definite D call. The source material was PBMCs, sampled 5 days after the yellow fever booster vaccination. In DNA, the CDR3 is TGTGCCAGCAGCCAACTATCGCGCGAAAAACTGTTTTTT. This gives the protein CASSQLSREKLFF. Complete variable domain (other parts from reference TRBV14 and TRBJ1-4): EAGVTQFPSHSVIEKGQTVTLRCDPISGHDNLYWYRRVMGKEIKFLLHFVKESKQDESGMPNNRFLAERTGGTYSTLKVQPAELEDSGVYFCASSQLSREKLFFGSGTQLSVL.